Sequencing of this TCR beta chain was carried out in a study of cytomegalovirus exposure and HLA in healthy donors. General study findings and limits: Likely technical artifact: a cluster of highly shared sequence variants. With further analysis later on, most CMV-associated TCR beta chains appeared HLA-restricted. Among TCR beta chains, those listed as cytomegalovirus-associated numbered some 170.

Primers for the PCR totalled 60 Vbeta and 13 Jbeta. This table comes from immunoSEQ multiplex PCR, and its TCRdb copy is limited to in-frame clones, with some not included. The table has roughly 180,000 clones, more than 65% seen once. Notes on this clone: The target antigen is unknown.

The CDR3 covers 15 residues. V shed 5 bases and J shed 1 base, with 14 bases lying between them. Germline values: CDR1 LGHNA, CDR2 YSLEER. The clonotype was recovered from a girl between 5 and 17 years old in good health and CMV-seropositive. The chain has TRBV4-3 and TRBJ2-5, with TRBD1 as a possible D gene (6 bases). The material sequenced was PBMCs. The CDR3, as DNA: TGCGCCAGCAGCGCAACAGGGATGGCCCAAGAGACCCAGTACTTC. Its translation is CASSATGMAQETQYF.